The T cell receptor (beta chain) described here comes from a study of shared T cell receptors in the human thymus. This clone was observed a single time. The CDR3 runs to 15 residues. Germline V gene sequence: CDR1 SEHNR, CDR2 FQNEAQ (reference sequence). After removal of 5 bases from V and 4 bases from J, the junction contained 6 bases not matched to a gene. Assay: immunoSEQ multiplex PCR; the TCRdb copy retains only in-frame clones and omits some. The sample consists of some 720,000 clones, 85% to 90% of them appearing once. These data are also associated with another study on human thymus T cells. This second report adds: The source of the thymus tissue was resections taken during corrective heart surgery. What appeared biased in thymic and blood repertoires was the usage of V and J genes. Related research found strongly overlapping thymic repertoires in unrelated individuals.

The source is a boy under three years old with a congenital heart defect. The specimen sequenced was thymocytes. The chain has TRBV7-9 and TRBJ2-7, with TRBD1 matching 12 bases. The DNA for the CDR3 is TGTGCCAGCAGCCTGGGACAGGGGGCGGGGTACGAGCAGTACTTC. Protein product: CASSLGQGAGYEQYF.